This T cell receptor (beta chain) was found in a study of regulatory T cells in long-lasting Graves disease listed by TCRdb under 2021. With regard to the full study: Antithyroid drugs had been taken for less than 3 months by newly diagnosed Graves' disease patients. The study was conducted in China and was registered as a clinical trial. Patients with persistent Graves' disease were compared with patients with newly diagnosed Graves' disease using TCR sequencing and RNA sequencing of peripheral blood. TCR sequencing covered around 13 persistent and around 20 newly diagnosed Graves' disease patients, some 35 samples in total. What the study reported, not specific to this receptor: The study examined only peripheral blood because the primary lesion, thyroid tissue, could not be accessed. Compared with newly diagnosed patients, patients with persistent Graves' disease had lower TCR Shannon entropy and fewer highly expanded clones, which suggests clonal expansion. Sequencing and analysis were limited to the TCR beta chain. Persistent disease showed preferential use of TRBV28, TRBJ1-2 and TRBJ2-5, whereas newly diagnosed disease favored TRBV20-1 and TRBJ2-1. A larger number of public clonotypes was shared among persistent patients (more than 2,500) than among newly diagnosed patients (roughly 930). The small sample size was acknowledged by the authors as a limitation that may reduce accuracy.

According to the study, the label for this sample's time point signals: newly diagnosed GD, antithyroid drugs for less than 3 months. RNA was extracted from PBMCs in TRIzol for both TCR sequencing and RNA sequencing. The diagnosis of Graves' disease followed American Thyroid Association guidelines. Patients were recruited from an endocrinology department in Xi'an, China. Each patient gave approximately 10 milliliters of peripheral blood, collected in an EDTA anticoagulant tube. Ficoll Paque Plus density gradient separation was used to isolate PBMCs, and no further T cell sorting was done. An Agilent 2100 Bioanalyzer and agarose gel were used to check RNA quality, while a NanoDrop 2000 measured RNA concentration. Reading from cysteine to phenylalanine, the CDR3 counts 14 amino acids. Solely the CDR3 DNA is kept, with 42 bases framed from the first base. The trim is 7 bases for V and 2 bases for J, with a gap of 11 bases between the germline ends.

Library preparation was by multiplex PCR. The listed sequencing device is Illumina HiSeq 4000. CDR3 regions were amplified by Arm-PCR with iRepertoire HTBI primers to construct TCR beta libraries. Before sequencing, the PCR products went through gel purification. In the source study's methods: A total of 62 TRBV and 14 TRBJ segments were identified across samples and were used for gene usage analysis of CDR3 amino acid clonotypes. Filtered high-quality paired reads were merged into contigs using COPE and FqMerger. BLAST was used to align contigs to IMGT TRBV, TRBD and TRBJ reference genes, and CDR3 was defined according to IMGT. Highly expanded clones were defined as clonotypes with a frequency above 0.1%. Shannon entropy served as the measure of repertoire diversity, while the Gini coefficient captured V-J evenness. A clonotype found in more than one individual was treated as public. TCRdb applied fastp at Q25 and MiXCR to the public reads, then kept only in-frame beta chains. Rows are combined by CDR3 protein, so each entry shows the most common genes and DNA. What appears here as the V and J calls and clone size reflects TCRdb's work, not the paper's. The sample yields 370,000 or so distinct CDR3 sequences; about 16% were counted once. The top ten hold 20% to 25% of the sample.

This clonotype was counted ten times or more. What this receptor recognizes is not known. No base-level quality is on record; no much larger clone is a single base apart. These same records also appear under a second study, on T cells in Graves' hyperthyroidism and ophthalmopathy. Looking at the second paper: A patient counted as having stable Graves' hyperthyroidism if no progression to ophthalmopathy occurred over 18 months of follow-up. The hyperthyroidism patients were between 18 and 65 years old and newly diagnosed, with a disease duration of less than 2 months. Patients with uncontrolled infections, other autoimmune diseases, pregnancy or lactation were excluded. Clinical symptoms, serum thyroxine and TRAb, thyroid ultrasound, and orbital computed tomography formed the basis for the diagnoses. For the first round of RT-PCR on the TCR CDR3, the HTBI primer set was used together with the Qiagen OneStep RT-PCR kit. Most expanded thyroid clonotypes (frequency above 0.001) were also detected in blood, a finding suggesting that blood repertoires may reflect thyroid immune responses. A model built on a 13 V-J signature distinguished ophthalmopathy from stable hyperthyroidism, reaching 85% to 90% sensitivity and 81.08% specificity in cross-validation and 80%/75% in testing. In validation, the model predicted progression to ophthalmopathy with 55% to 71% sensitivity and about 72% specificity, a median of about 6.7 months before onset. To identify distinguishing TCR V-J signatures, a discovery cohort of 90 to 100 patients was used, comprising roughly 45 with Graves' ophthalmopathy and 57 with stable Graves' hyperthyroidism. Prospective prediction of ophthalmopathy was tested in an independent validation cohort of approximately 19 hyperthyroidism patients and 17 patients who later progressed to ophthalmopathy. For training and testing, the 100 or so patients in the discovery cohort were randomly divided in a 7:3 ratio. Thyroid tissue and blood T-cell repertoires from about six Graves' hyperthyroidism patients were also compared in the study. Once sampling was done, hyperthyroidism patients were given methimazole at a starting dose of 30 mg daily, whereas ophthalmopathy patients were given high-dose intravenous methylprednisolone. Libraries were constructed in a second round of multiplex PCR, after which size selection and purification were performed. The libraries were sequenced on an Illumina HiSeq2000 using paired-end 100 bp reads. SOAPnuke was used to process the raw data, throwing out any read that contained adapters or uncalled bases, had a mean Phred below 15, or lacked an exact constant-primer or identifier match. COPE v1.2.5 was used to merge high-quality paired reads, and clonotypes were defined as unique nucleotide sequences. MiTCR v1.1 was used to align the clonotypes against IMGT TRBV, TRBD and TRBJ reference segments. Analysis was restricted to V-J combinations with a frequency above 0.0001, which covered just over 98% of repertoires. The TCS score was defined as F50 (clonal expansion) divided by E x V (chaos), with BLOSUM62-based TCRdist calculated between CDR3 peptides within each V-J. Welch's t-statistics and random forest reduced around 520 V-J features to 13, which were used in a naive Bayes classifier (R e1071). Sample size was not statistically predetermined, and investigators were not blinded to group allocation. According to the paper, TCR Vbeta CDR3 sequencing was carried out on about 140 peripheral blood samples, which came from some 41 ophthalmopathy, around 75 hyperthyroidism and approximately 17 progressor patients.

The TCR was taken from a woman under 30 with Graves disease. Donor details come from another sample of the same person, matched by shared clones. This specimen was peripheral blood mononuclear cells (PBMCs), taken at new diagnosis, from a patient treated with antithyroid drugs. In this chain, TRBV12-3 or TRBV12-4 is recombined with TRBJ2-2, with no reliable assignment of the D segment. For the CDR3, the sequence is CASTRTENTGELFF. The DNA sequence is given as TGTGCCAGCACCCGGACCGAAAACACCGGGGAGCTGTTTTTT.